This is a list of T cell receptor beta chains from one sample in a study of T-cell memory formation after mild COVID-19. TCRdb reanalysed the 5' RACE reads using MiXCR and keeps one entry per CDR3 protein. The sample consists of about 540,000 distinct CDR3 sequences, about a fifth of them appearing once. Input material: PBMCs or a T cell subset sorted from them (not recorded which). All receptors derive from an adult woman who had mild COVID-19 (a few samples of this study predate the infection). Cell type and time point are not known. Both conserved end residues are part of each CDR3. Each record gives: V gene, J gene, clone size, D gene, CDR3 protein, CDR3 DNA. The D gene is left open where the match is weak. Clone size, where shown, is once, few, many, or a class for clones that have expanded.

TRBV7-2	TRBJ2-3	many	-	CASTQRDTQYF	TGTGCCAGCACCCAACGAGATACGCAGTATTTT
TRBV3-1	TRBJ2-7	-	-	CASRQENEQYF	TGTGCCAGCAGGCAGGAGAACGAGCAGTACTTC
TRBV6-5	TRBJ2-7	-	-	CASSQPGRTTHYEQYF	TGTGCCAGCAGTCAGCCGGGACGGACGACCCACTACGAGCAGTACTTC
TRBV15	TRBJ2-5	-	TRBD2	CATNQIGLAF	TGTGCCACCAACCAGATTGGACTAGCCTTC
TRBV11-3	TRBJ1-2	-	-	CASSPTDDYGYTF	TGTGCCAGCAGCCCTACAGACGACTATGGCTACACCTTC
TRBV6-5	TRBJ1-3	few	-	CASSRFGGVTIYF	TGTGCCAGCAGCCGATTCGGGGGGGTCACCATATATTTT
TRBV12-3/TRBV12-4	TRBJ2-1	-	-	CARSFRLDRGQFF	TGTGCCAGAAGTTTTAGGCTGGATCGGGGGCAGTTCTTC
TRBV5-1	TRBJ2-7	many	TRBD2	CASSLGLAGSYEQYF	TGCGCCAGCAGCTTGGGTCTAGCGGGGTCCTACGAGCAGTACTTC
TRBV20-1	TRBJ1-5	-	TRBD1	CSALDRGGPNQPQHF	TGCAGTGCTCTCGACAGGGGTGGGCCTAATCAGCCCCAGCATTTT
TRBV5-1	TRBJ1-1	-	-	CASSSDGNTEAFF	TGCGCCAGCAGCTCTGACGGGAACACTGAAGCTTTCTTT
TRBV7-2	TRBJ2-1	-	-	CASSLGPFEQFF	TGTGCCAGCAGCTTAGGTCCTTTTGAGCAGTTCTTC
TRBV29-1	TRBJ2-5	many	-	CSVDSANQETQYF	TGCAGCGTTGACTCGGCCAACCAAGAGACCCAGTACTTC
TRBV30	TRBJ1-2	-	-	CAWGSNGYTF	TGTGCCTGGGGGTCCAACGGCTACACCTTC
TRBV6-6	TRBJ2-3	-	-	CASRLTQSDTQYF	TGTGCCAGCAGGTTGACCCAATCCGATACGCAGTATTTT
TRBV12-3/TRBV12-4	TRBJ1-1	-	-	CASRLGGSTEAFF	TGTGCCAGCAGGTTGGGGGGGAGCACTGAAGCTTTCTTT
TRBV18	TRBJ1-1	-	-	CASSPWQGMKGNTEAFF	TGTGCCAGCTCACCCTGGCAGGGAATGAAGGGAAACACTGAAGCTTTCTTT
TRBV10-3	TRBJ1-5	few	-	CAISESGIRQRGINQPQHF	TGTGCCATCAGTGAGTCGGGAATTAGGCAAAGGGGGATCAATCAGCCCCAGCATTTT
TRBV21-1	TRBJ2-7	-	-	CATPQRERGPYEQYF	TGTGCCACTCCGCAGCGGGAGAGGGGACCCTACGAGCAGTACTTC
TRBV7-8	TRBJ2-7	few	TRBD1	CASSLGTDFLSYEQYF	TGTGCCAGCAGCCTCGGGACAGATTTTTTGTCCTACGAGCAGTACTTC
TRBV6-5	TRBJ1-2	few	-	CASSSQPAPNYGYTF	TGTGCCAGCAGTTCGCAACCCGCTCCTAACTATGGCTACACCTTC
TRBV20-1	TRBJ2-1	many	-	CSARTSGFTNEQFF	TGCAGTGCTAGAACGAGCGGTTTTACTAATGAGCAGTTCTTC
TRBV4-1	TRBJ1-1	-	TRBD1	CASSPGQGAAEAFF	TGCGCCAGCAGCCCCGGACAGGGGGCCGCTGAAGCTTTCTTT
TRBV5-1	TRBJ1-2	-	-	CASTRGDPDYGYTF	TGCGCCAGCACCCGAGGAGACCCAGACTATGGCTACACCTTC
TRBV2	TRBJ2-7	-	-	CASSAREKQYF	TGTGCCAGCAGTGCCAGGGAAAAGCAGTACTTC
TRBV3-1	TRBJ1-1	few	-	CASSQVAGAEAFF	TGTGCCAGCAGCCAAGTCGCGGGGGCTGAAGCTTTCTTT
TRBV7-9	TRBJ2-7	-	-	CAIMPRDGYEQYF	TGTGCCATCATGCCCAGGGACGGCTACGAGCAGTACTTC
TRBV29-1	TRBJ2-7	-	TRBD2	CSVEERGGPYEQYF	TGCAGCGTTGAAGAAAGGGGAGGGCCCTACGAGCAGTACTTC
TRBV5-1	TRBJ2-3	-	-	CASGRVGRLTDTQYF	TGCGCCAGCGGGCGTGTGGGGCGGCTAACAGATACGCAGTATTTT
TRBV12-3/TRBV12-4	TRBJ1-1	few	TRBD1	CASSIRTGNTEAFF	TGTGCCAGCAGTATACGGACAGGGAACACTGAAGCTTTCTTT
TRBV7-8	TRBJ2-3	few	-	CASSYRADTQYF	TGTGCCAGCAGCTACAGGGCAGATACGCAGTATTTT
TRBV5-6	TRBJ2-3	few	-	CASRSQGSGDTQYF	TGTGCCAGCAGATCACAGGGATCAGGGGATACGCAGTATTTT
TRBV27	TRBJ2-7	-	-	CASSLRWGSSYEQYF	TGTGCCAGCAGTTTAAGGTGGGGTAGCTCCTACGAGCAGTACTTC
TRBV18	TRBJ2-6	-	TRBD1	CASSPIRQGISSGANVLTF	TGTGCCAGCTCACCTATCCGACAGGGGATCTCCTCTGGGGCCAACGTCCTGACTTTC
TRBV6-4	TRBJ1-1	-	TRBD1	CASSDGTGGTEAFF	TGTGCCAGCAGTGACGGGACAGGGGGCACTGAAGCTTTCTTT
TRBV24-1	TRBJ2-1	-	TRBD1	CATSDSTGGQSNEQFF	TGTGCCACCAGTGATTCAACAGGGGGCCAAAGCAATGAGCAGTTCTTC
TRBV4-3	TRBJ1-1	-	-	CASSQVSGAKTEAFF	TGCGCCAGCAGCCAAGTTTCAGGCGCAAAGACTGAAGCTTTCTTT
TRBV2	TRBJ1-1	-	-	CASSEPAGTEAFF	TGTGCCAGCAGTGAGCCGGCAGGCACTGAAGCTTTCTTT
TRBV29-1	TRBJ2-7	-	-	CSVLRDYEQYF	TGCAGCGTATTACGAGACTACGAGCAGTACTTC
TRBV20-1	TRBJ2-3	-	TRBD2	CSALAGRAGTQYF	TGCAGTGCCCTAGCGGGAAGGGCCGGTACGCAGTATTTT
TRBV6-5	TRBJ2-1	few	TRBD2	CASSLLAGGLSSYNEQFF	TGTGCCAGCAGTTTACTAGCGGGGGGGCTGTCCTCCTACAATGAGCAGTTCTTC
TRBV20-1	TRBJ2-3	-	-	CSARGGGAGYTQYF	TGCAGTGCGCGTGGGGGGGGCGCGGGTTATACGCAGTATTTT
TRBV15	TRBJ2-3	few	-	CATSTRAGHTDTQYF	TGTGCCACCAGCACCCGGGCGGGACACACAGATACGCAGTATTTT
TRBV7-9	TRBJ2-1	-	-	CASTSGESSYNEQFF	TGTGCCAGCACCTCCGGGGAGAGCTCCTACAATGAGCAGTTCTTC
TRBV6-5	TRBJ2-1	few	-	CASSKTASDYNEQFF	TGTGCCAGCAGTAAAACGGCATCTGACTACAATGAGCAGTTCTTC
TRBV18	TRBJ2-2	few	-	CASLVRAGELFF	TGTGCCAGCCTGGTGAGGGCCGGGGAGCTGTTTTTT
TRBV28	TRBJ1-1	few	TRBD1	CASSTGTGGTEAFF	TGTGCCAGCAGTACCGGGACAGGGGGGACTGAAGCTTTCTTT
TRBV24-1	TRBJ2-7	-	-	CATSEGTISEQYF	TGTGCCACCAGTGAAGGGACAATCAGCGAGCAGTACTTC
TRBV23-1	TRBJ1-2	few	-	CASSQSSGAEGYTF	TGCGCCAGCAGTCAATCCTCGGGGGCGGAAGGCTACACCTTC
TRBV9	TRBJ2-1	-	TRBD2	CASSASGSNNEQFF	TGTGCCAGCAGCGCTAGCGGGAGTAACAATGAGCAGTTCTTC
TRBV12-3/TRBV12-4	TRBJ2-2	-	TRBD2	CASSPIWGGPNTGELFF	TGTGCCAGCAGCCCCATTTGGGGAGGGCCGAACACCGGGGAGCTGTTTTTT
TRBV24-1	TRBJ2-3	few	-	CATSDLLTTDTQYF	TGTGCCACCAGTGATTTGCTTACCACAGATACGCAGTATTTT
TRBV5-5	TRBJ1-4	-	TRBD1	CASSLRQGATNEKLFF	TGTGCCAGCAGCTTGCGACAGGGGGCAACTAATGAAAAACTGTTTTTT
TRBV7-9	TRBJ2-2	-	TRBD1	CASSSTGLVGSGELFF	TGTGCCAGCAGCTCGACAGGGCTTGTGGGGTCCGGGGAGCTGTTTTTT
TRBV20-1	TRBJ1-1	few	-	CSASNPGKAFF	TGCAGTGCTAGTAACCCAGGAAAAGCTTTCTTT
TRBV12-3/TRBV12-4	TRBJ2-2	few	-	CASSLGQFTGELFF	TGTGCCAGCAGTTTAGGACAGTTCACCGGGGAGCTGTTTTTT
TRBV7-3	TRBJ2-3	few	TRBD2	CASSSYHLSDWTSGNTDTQYF	TGTGCCAGCAGCTCCTATCATCTGAGCGATTGGACTAGCGGTAACACAGATACGCAGTATTTT
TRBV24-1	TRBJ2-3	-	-	CATSDYGQSTDTQYF	TGTGCCACCAGTGACTATGGACAGAGCACAGATACGCAGTATTTT
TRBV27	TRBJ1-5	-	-	CASSRVYNQPQHF	TGTGCCAGCAGCCGGGTGTACAATCAGCCCCAGCATTTT